The 28 T cell receptor beta chains below were found in one sample sequenced in a study of control samples from healthy donors and cancer patients. Clones were read by immunoSEQ multiplex PCR, and TCRdb kept only the in-frame ones, dropping some. The sample consists of around 200,000 clones, about 93% of them appearing once. Sequencing was carried out using blood. All receptors come from a man aged 50-59 years in good health.

The rearrangement links TRBV5-6 to TRBJ1-3; perhaps TRBD1 as D (5 bases). Germline CDR1 SGHDT, CDR2 YYEEEE. The V and J ends lost 2 bases and 4 bases respectively, with 10 bases between them. The CDR3 has 14 amino acids. The CDR3 bases are TGTGCCAGCAGCTTAATTGACAGAGGAAACACCATATATTTT. Its protein is CASSLIDRGNTIYF. Variable domain in full (rest from reference TRBV5-6 and TRBJ1-3): DAGVTQSPTHLIKTRGQQVTLRCSPKSGHDTVSWYQQALGQGPQFIFQYYEEEERQRGNFPDRFSGHQFPNYSSELNVNALLLGDSALYLCASSLIDRGNTIYFGEGSWLTVV.

The chain joins TRBV5-1 to TRBJ2-7, with 9 bases aligning to TRBD1. J lost 3 bases, V lost 4 bases, and 11 bases had no gene match. This CDR3 region has 16 residues. Germline values: CDR1 SGHRS, CDR2 YFSETQ. The CDR3 loop is CASSLTPGQGYYEQYF. The DNA of the CDR3 is TGCGCCAGCAGCCTAACACCGGGACAGGGTTACTACGAGCAGTACTTC.

This chain links TRBV5-6 with TRBJ1-4; 11 bases are a match to TRBD1. Germline-derived CDR1 and CDR2 are SGHDT and YYEEEE. J gave up 7 bases and V 4 bases, and 3 bases lay outside the gene matches. The CDR3 is made up of 14 amino acids. Here the CDR3 reads CASSPDRGREKLFF. CDR3 sequence (DNA): TGTGCCAGCAGCCCGGACAGGGGGCGTGAAAAACTGTTTTTT.

Notes on this clone: One junction end does not reproduce the germline sequence, and a read error may be involved. This sequence joins TRBV6-5 and TRBJ1-2, with 7 nucleotides matching TRBD1. The germline V gene has CDR1 MNHEY and CDR2 SVGAGI. This CDR3 is built from 14 residues. This CDR3 reads CASSPLREGATAVF. Written as DNA, the CDR3 is TGTGCCAGCAGCCCCCTAAGGGAGGGGGCCACGGCCGTCTTC.

This clone was found a few times. The rearrangement links TRBV9 to TRBJ2-5; D is perhaps TRBD1 or TRBD2 (5 bases each). Trimming left V 2 bases short and J 5 bases short, with 13 bases between. The CDR3 is 14 amino acids. Germline CDR1 SGDLS, CDR2 YYNGEE. The CDR3 region has the DNA TGTGCCAGCAGCGTCCTCGAGGGGTTGGAGACCCAGTACTTC. Protein: CASSVLEGLETQYF.

This clone was seen once. V and J are TRBV2 and TRBJ1-1; no clear D. Germline V gene lookup returns CDR1 SNHLY and CDR2 FYNNEI. The CDR3 is made up of 14 amino acids. Trimming took off 10 bases at V and 0 bases at J, with 15 bases between the two ends. CDR3 DNA: TGTGCCACGCGAGGGAATACTCTGAACACTGAAGCTTTCTTT. Encoded protein: CATRGNTLNTEAFF.

The chain recombines TRBV5-1 with TRBJ1-1, with a weak D call TRBD1 (5 bases). Germline lookup yields CDR1 SGHRS and CDR2 YFSETQ. The CDR3 is 16 residues long. V gave up 4 bases and J gave up 1 base, with 17 bases separating them. DNA of the CDR3: TGCGCCAGCAGCCTTTGGGGCACCCAAGGGAACACTGAAGCTTTCTTT. It translates to CASSLWGTQGNTEAFF.

The J gene is TRBJ1-4, the V gene TRBV6-2 or TRBV6-3; 7 bases are shared with TRBD1. With 4 bases clipped from V and 7 bases from J, the junction kept 9 bases outside the gene matches. CDR3 length: 15 amino acids. From germline, CDR1 is MNHEY and CDR2 SVGEGT. CDR3 residues: CASSSYRGGGEKLFF. For the CDR3, the DNA is TGTGCCAGCAGTTCCTACAGGGGAGGCGGTGAAAAACTGTTTTTT.

The V and J genes are TRBV7-3 and TRBJ1-1, with D unclear. V lost 3 bases and J lost 4, with 9 bases in between. The CDR3 has 13 amino acids. The germline V gene encodes CDR1 SGHTA and CDR2 FQGTGA. The CDR3 region is CASSFQLFTEAFF. For the CDR3, the DNA is TGTGCCAGCAGCTTTCAGCTGTTCACTGAAGCTTTCTTT.

The chain has TRBV5-1 and TRBJ2-3; maybe TRBD1 (6 bases). The CDR3 contains 14 residues. The ends were cut back, 0 bases at V and 6 bases at J, with 11 bases in the middle. Germline CDR1 is SGHRS and CDR2 is YFSETQ. This CDR3 reads CASSLGQVGDTQYF. The DNA for the CDR3 is TGCGCCAGCAGCTTGGGACAGGTGGGGGATACGCAGTATTTT.

This sequence joins TRBV5-1 and TRBJ2-5; 10 bases line up with TRBD1. V trimming: 7 bases; J trimming: 4 bases; junction bases outside the gene matches: 7. Germline CDR1 SGHRS, CDR2 YFSETQ. This CDR3 comprises 14 residues. This chain's CDR3 is CASGVDRGGETQYF. The DNA for the CDR3 is TGCGCCAGCGGCGTGGACAGGGGGGGAGAGACCCAGTACTTC.

The chain carries TRBV5-5 and TRBJ2-1; D is perhaps TRBD2 (6 bases). The CDR3 is 13 amino acids. V lost 4 bases to trimming and J lost 8 bases, with 13 bases between them. Germline values: CDR1 SGHKS, CDR2 YYEKEE (reference sequence). The CDR3, as DNA: TGTGCCAGCAGCCCGGAGGGGTTAGATGAGCAGTTCTTC. Protein: CASSPEGLDEQFF. The full variable domain, completed using reference TRBV5-5 and TRBJ2-1, is DAGVTQSPTHLIKTRGQQVTLRCSPISGHKSVSWYQQVLGQGPQFIFQYYEKEERGRGNFPDRFSARQFPNYSSELNVNALLLGDSALYLCASSPEGLDEQFFGPGTRLTVL.

This chain joins TRBV6-7 and TRBJ1-5; 9 bases line up with TRBD1. TRBV6-7 is an ORF, with its function uncertain. This CDR3 has 17 residues. V shed 9 bases and J 1 base; nucleotides not matched to a gene: 13. In DNA form, the CDR3 reads TGTGCCAGTTCAAAGGGACAGGGCCCTTCAAGCAATCAGCCCCAGCATTTT. Its translation is CASSKGQGPSSNQPQHF.

This clone was detected once. The V gene is TRBV6-5, the J gene TRBJ1-2, with 11 bases identical to TRBD1. J was trimmed by 3 bases and V by 4 bases; bases with no gene match: 4. From germline, CDR1 is MNHEY and CDR2 SVGAGI. The CDR3 is 15 amino acids. DNA for the CDR3: TGTGCCAGCAGTTCCCCGGGACAGGGGGACTATGGCTACACCTTC. Protein product: CASSSPGQGDYGYTF.

This sequence joins TRBV30 and TRBJ1-5, with 8 bases lining up with TRBD1. Germline CDR1 GTSNPN, CDR2 SVGIG (reference sequence). CDR3 size: 17 residues. The J segment lost 3 bases and the V segment lost 1 base, leaving 11 bases of the junction unmatched. The CDR3, as DNA: TGTGCCTGGAGTGGGGGTTCCTTGACAGGGGTCAATCAGCCCCAGCATTTT. Its translation is CAWSGGSLTGVNQPQHF.

The chain links TRBV15 to TRBJ2-1, with D tentatively TRBD1 (6 bases). Germline loops: CDR1 LNHNV, CDR2 YYDKDF (reference sequence). Trimming removed 2 bases from V and 7 bases from J, with 15 bases in between. The CDR3 is 15 amino acids. The CDR3 bases are TGTGCCACCAGCAGACAAATCACAGGGCAGAATGAGCAGTTCTTC. Translating gives CATSRQITGQNEQFF.

This sequence joins TRBV5-6 and TRBJ1-1; D call uncertain. The ends were cut back, 9 bases at V and 8 bases at J, with 11 bases in the middle. The CDR3 has 10 amino acids. Germline V gene sequence: CDR1 SGHDT, CDR2 YYEEEE. CDR3 protein: CAIFAQEAFF. CDR3 nucleotides: TGTGCCATTTTCGCTCAGGAAGCTTTCTTT.

This chain's CDR3 is CASSATNRDRRKKNF. Here the CDR3 DNA reads TGTGCCAGCAGCGCCACGAACCGGGACAGGAGGAAAAAGAACTTC. The V and J genes are TRBV21-1 and TRBJ2-7; the listed D gene, TRBD1, was not tested against the DNA. TRBV21-1 is a known pseudogene. This CDR3 spans 15 amino acids.

V and J are TRBV4-1 and TRBJ1-3, with a weak D call TRBD1 (6 bases). From germline, CDR1 is MGHRA and CDR2 YSYEKL. V lost 4 bases, J lost 0 bases, and 10 bases lay in between. There are 15 residues in the CDR3. The CDR3: CASSPGHTSGNTIYF. The DNA for the CDR3 is TGCGCCAGCAGCCCGGGACACACCTCTGGAAACACCATATATTTT.

The rearrangement joins TRBV2 to TRBJ2-6; no firm D call. Germline-derived CDR1 and CDR2 are SNHLY and FYNNEI. V lost 7 bases and J lost 0, with 10 bases in between. There are 15 residues in the CDR3. The CDR3 spells CASTPPGSGANVLTF. Here the CDR3 DNA reads TGTGCCAGCACACCCCCCGGCTCTGGGGCCAACGTCCTGACTTTC. The variable domain in full, completed from reference TRBV2 and TRBJ2-6, reads EPEVTQTPSHQVTQMGQEVILRCVPISNHLYFYWYRQILGQKVEFLVSFYNNEISEKSEIFDDQFSVERPDGSNFTLKIRSTKLEDSAMYFCASTPPGSGANVLTFGAGSRLTVL.

This rearrangement joins TRBV7-6 to TRBJ2-7; D is perhaps TRBD1 (6 bases). Germline lookup yields CDR1 SGHVS and CDR2 FNYEAQ. This CDR3 region has 12 residues. V lost 5 bases, J lost 6 bases, and 11 bases lay in between. This chain's CDR3 is CASSTGHSEQYF. The CDR3 coding sequence is TGTGCCAGCAGCACGGGACACAGCGAGCAGTACTTC.

This clone was picked up one time. V usage is TRBV6-4 and J usage is TRBJ2-7; 13 bases are a match to TRBD2. With V trimmed by 2 bases and J by 0 bases, 7 bases remained unmatched. Per germline, CDR1 MRHNA and CDR2 SNTAGT. This CDR3 is built from 18 residues. In nucleotides, the CDR3 is TGTGCCAGCAGTGACAATACTAGCGGGGGGGATAGCTCCTACGAGCAGTACGTC. This sequence encodes CASSDNTSGGDSSYEQYV.

The CDR3 loop reads CASNHRGAVGEQYF. The CDR3 DNA reads TGTGCCAGCAACCACAGAGGGGCCGTCGGCGAGCAGTACTTC. The J gene is TRBJ2-7, the V gene TRBV14; perhaps D is TRBD1 or TRBD2 (5 bases each). The CDR3 has 14 residues. Germline values: CDR1 SGHDN, CDR2 FVKESK. V lost 7 bases and J lost 6, with 19 bases in between. The full variable domain, with the rest looked up from reference TRBV14 and TRBJ2-7, is EAGVTQFPSHSVIEKGQTVTLRCDPISGHDNLYWYRRVMGKEIKFLLHFVKESKQDESGMPNNRFLAERTGGTYSTLKVQPAELEDSGVYFCASNHRGAVGEQYFGPGTRLTVT.

The rearrangement uses TRBV24-1 and TRBJ2-1; TRBD2 agrees at 11 bases. CDR1 and CDR2 from the germline V gene are KGHDR and SFDVKD. V gave up 7 bases and J gave up 8 bases; unmatched junction bases: 9. The CDR3 is 15 amino acids. The CDR3 protein is CATSFSGGAGHEQFF. The CDR3 DNA follows: TGTGCCACCAGCTTTAGCGGGGGGGCCGGCCATGAGCAGTTCTTC.

J is TRBJ1-5 and V is TRBV6-5; the D gene is possibly TRBD1 (6 bases). Per germline, CDR1 MNHEY and CDR2 SVGAGI. V was trimmed by 8 bases and J by 13 bases, leaving 21 bases between them. CDR3 length: 13 amino acids. This CDR3 reads CASGNNGGGNQHF. The DNA for the CDR3 is TGTGCCAGCGGCAACAACGGTGGGGGCAATCAGCATTTT.

The gene calls are TRBV6-6 and TRBJ2-7; a possible D gene is TRBD2 (7 bases). Between the trimmed V and J ends, which lost 10 bases and 0 bases, there was a span of 16 bases. This CDR3 is built from 14 residues. Germline CDR1 reads MNHNY; CDR2 reads SVGAGI (reference sequence). The CDR3 bases are TGTGCCATCCAGAGGGGGGGCTACTCCTACGAGCAGTACTTC. Translation: CAIQRGGYSYEQYF.

The chain is built from TRBV27 and TRBJ1-2, with D possibly TRBD1 on 5 matching bases. The CDR3 covers 12 residues. Looked up from germline, CDR1 is MNHEY and CDR2 is SMNVEV (reference sequence). Trimming left V 6 bases short and J 6 bases short, with 11 bases between. CDR3 nucleotides: TGTGCCAGCAGAAGGGGAGGGAATGGCTACACCTTC. Translating gives CASRRGGNGYTF.

The J gene is TRBJ2-3, the V gene TRBV6-1; D not resolved. This CDR3 is built from 13 residues. Germline lookup yields CDR1 MNHNS and CDR2 SASEGT. Between the trimmed V and J ends, which lost 3 bases and 5 bases, there was a span of 9 bases. Here the CDR3 reads CASSDPYQDTQYF. The CDR3 bases are TGTGCCAGCAGTGATCCCTACCAAGATACGCAGTATTTT.